The clone carrying this T cell receptor beta chain was observed a few times. Its antigen remains unidentified. The repertoire was sequenced with immunoSEQ multiplex PCR; TCRdb's copy has only in-frame clones and lacks some. Among approximately 60,000 clones listed, approximately 80% were seen once. This specimen comes from a study of OX40 agonist ivuxolimab in advanced cancers. The study, taken as a whole, reports: Compared with others, partial responders at 0.1-3.0 mg/kg displayed clonal expansion among the lowest.

This material consisted of CD4+ or CD8+ T cells sorted from blood, taken in a trial of the OX40 agonist ivuxolimab. This TCR came from an adult with an advanced solid tumor such as melanoma, head and neck, liver or kidney cancer.

Here the CDR3 reads CASSRGGRTDTQYF. CDR3 coding DNA: TGCGCCAGCAGTAGGGGGGGGCGGACAGATACGCAGTATTTT. J is TRBJ2-3 and V is TRBV10-2; maybe TRBD2 (7 bases). The CDR3 is 14 residues long. Trimming shortened V by 5 bases and J by 3 bases, and 12 bases separated the two germline ends. Germline-derived CDR1 and CDR2 are WSHSY and SAAADI.